These 16 T cell receptor beta chains originate from one sample sequenced in a study of blood T cell repertoires in COVID-19. This table comes from immunoSEQ multiplex PCR, and its TCRdb copy is limited to in-frame clones, with some not included. This table holds 90,000 or so clones, around 87% found once. Material: peripheral blood. The receptors were gathered from a human donor in a cohort sampled during active COVID-19.

The V and J genes are TRBV2 and TRBJ1-1; no clear D. V dropped 6 bases and J dropped 1 base, with 6 bases sitting between them. Germline V gene lookup returns CDR1 SNHLY and CDR2 FYNNEI. CDR3 length: 12 residues. CDR3 region: CASRTPNTEAFF. The DNA of the CDR3 is TGTGCCAGCAGAACACCGAACACTGAAGCTTTCTTT.

The gene calls are TRBV5-5 and TRBJ2-2; D gene uncertain. This CDR3 has 11 amino acids. Trimming took off 4 bases at V and 5 bases at J, with 3 bases between the two ends. Germline values: CDR1 SGHKS, CDR2 YYEKEE (reference sequence). The CDR3 here is CASSQTGELFF. The CDR3 DNA reads TGTGCCAGCAGCCAGACCGGGGAGCTGTTTTTT. Variable domain in full (rest from reference TRBV5-5 and TRBJ2-2): DAGVTQSPTHLIKTRGQQVTLRCSPISGHKSVSWYQQVLGQGPQFIFQYYEKEERGRGNFPDRFSARQFPNYSSELNVNALLLGDSALYLCASSQTGELFFGEGSRLTVL.

The V call is TRBV2, the J call TRBJ1-2; TRBD1 matches 7 bases. After removal of 8 bases from V and 2 bases from J, the junction contained 8 bases not matched to a gene. Germline V gives CDR1 SNHLY, CDR2 FYNNEI. This CDR3 has 14 residues. In DNA, the CDR3 is TGTGCCAGCCGGGGACAGCCTCGGAACTATGGCTACACCTTC. Its protein product is CASRGQPRNYGYTF.

CDR3: CASRTAGTAITEAFF. CDR3 nucleotide sequence: TGTGCCAGTAGGACCGCCGGGACAGCGATCACTGAAGCTTTCTTT. The chain uses TRBV19 and TRBJ1-1, with TRBD1 matching 7 bases. Germline V CDR1 and CDR2: LNHDA, SQIVND (reference sequence). V dropped 6 bases and J dropped 4; count of bases not matched to a gene: 11. The CDR3 is 15 amino acids.

The chain is built from TRBV5-1 and TRBJ2-3, with TRBD2 matching over 13 bases. The CDR3 sequence is 16 residues long. The ends lost 4 bases at V and 5 bases at J; junction bases unmatched: 7. CDR1 SGHRS and CDR2 YFSETQ come from the germline V gene. The CDR3: CASSLGTSGTRDTQYF. CDR3 DNA sequence: TGCGCCAGCAGCCTGGGGACTAGCGGGACACGAGATACGCAGTATTTT.

This clone was detected only once. The V gene is TRBV7-3, the J gene TRBJ1-1; perhaps TRBD1 as D (6 bases). The V end lost 5 bases, the J end lost 10 bases, and 17 bases lay between the germline ends. This CDR3 spans 13 amino acids. Germline V gene lookup returns CDR1 SGHTA and CDR2 FQGTGA. For the CDR3, the DNA is TGTGCCAGCAGCACCCAAGGGGGAAGAGGAGCTTTCTTT. This codes for CASSTQGGRGAFF.

The genes are TRBV9 and TRBJ2-3; 9 positions match TRBD2. Germline CDR1 is SGDLS and CDR2 is YYNGEE. This CDR3 has 17 residues. The V segment lost 4 bases and the J segment 6 bases; nucleotides outside the gene matches: 15. The CDR3 region is CASSSHPRAGGPDTQYF. The CDR3 region has the DNA TGTGCCAGCAGCTCACACCCCCGGGCGGGGGGGCCGGATACGCAGTATTTT.

The V gene is TRBV5-1, the J gene TRBJ2-1; D is perhaps TRBD1 (6 bases). The CDR3 is 15 residues long. V was shortened by 1 base and J by 5 bases, with 13 bases between the two germline ends. CDR1 is SGHRS, CDR2 YFSETQ, per germline. In nucleotides, the CDR3 is TGCGCCAGCAGCTTGACGCAGGGGTCTAACAATGAGCAGTTCTTC. Encoded protein: CASSLTQGSNNEQFF.

The genes are TRBV11-2 and TRBJ1-3, with a weak D call TRBD1 (6 bases). V lost 2 bases and J 0 bases, leaving 14 bases between the germline ends. The CDR3 has 17 amino acids. Per germline, CDR1 SGHAT and CDR2 FQNNGV. The CDR3 here is CASSLRQGLRSGNTIYF. Written as DNA, the CDR3 is TGTGCCAGCAGCTTAAGGCAGGGGCTGCGCTCTGGAAACACCATATATTTT.

The J gene is TRBJ1-2, the V gene TRBV4-1; D ambiguous. CDR3 length: 17 residues. In germline, CDR1 is MGHRA, CDR2 YSYEKL. Deletions cut 2 bases from V and 3 bases from J, with 19 bases between. CDR3 coding DNA: TGCGCCAGCAGCCAAATATTCCCCACTCAACAGTACTATGGCTACACCTTC. Amino acid sequence: CASSQIFPTQQYYGYTF.

The V gene is TRBV30, the J gene TRBJ1-1; 9 nucleotides line up with TRBD1. The CDR3 has 14 residues. Unmatched junction bases numbered 2, after V lost 2 bases and J lost 1 base. Looked up from germline, CDR1 is GTSNPN and CDR2 is SVGIG (reference sequence). Here the CDR3 reads CAWSLGQGNTEAFF. CDR3 sequence (DNA): TGTGCCTGGAGTCTGGGACAGGGGAACACTGAAGCTTTCTTT.

J is TRBJ2-7 and V is TRBV28, with D maybe TRBD2 (6 bases). Germline V gene data show CDR1 as MDHEN and CDR2 as SYDVKM. Trimming cost V 11 bases and J 3 bases, with 20 bases left between them. CDR3 length: 14 amino acids. The CDR3 sequence is CASRPAGINYEQYF. In DNA form, the CDR3 reads TGTGCCTCACGACCGGCGGGAATAAACTACGAGCAGTACTTC.

This rearrangement joins TRBV28 to TRBJ1-2; tentative D call: TRBD1 (6 bases). Trimming removed 8 bases from V and 2 bases from J, with 18 bases in between. There are 15 residues in the CDR3. The germline V gene encodes CDR1 MDHEN and CDR2 SYDVKM. The CDR3 region is CASLKGGDLNYGYTF. CDR3 DNA sequence: TGTGCCAGCCTAAAGGGGGGGGACCTAAACTATGGCTACACCTTC.

This clone was detected once. The gene calls are TRBV5-1 and TRBJ2-1; perhaps TRBD1 as D (5 bases). The CDR3 contains 15 residues. Germline V CDR1 and CDR2: SGHRS, YFSETQ. V was trimmed by 0 bases and J by 4 bases, leaving 11 bases between them. CDR3 nucleotide sequence: TGCGCCAGCAGCTTGGGGGGCGACACTTACAATGAGCAGTTCTTC. Protein product: CASSLGGDTYNEQFF.

V usage is TRBV4-1 and J usage is TRBJ2-5; 10 bases are a match to TRBD1. Losses at the gene ends were 2 bases for V and 1 base for J; bases not matched to a gene: 4. CDR1 is MGHRA and CDR2 is YSYEKL in the germline V gene. The CDR3 contains 16 residues. The CDR3 nucleotides are TGCGCCAGCAGCCAACCTGACAGGGGGCTCCAAGAGACCCAGTACTTC. It is translated as CASSQPDRGLQETQYF.

The chain carries TRBV6-5 and TRBJ2-1; maybe TRBD1 (6 bases). The CDR3 spans 13 residues. CDR1 is MNHEY, CDR2 SVGAGI, per germline. The V gene lost 8 bases and the J gene lost 9 bases, with 17 bases spanning the gap. CDR3 region: CASVYRDWGEQFF. The CDR3 DNA reads as TGTGCCAGCGTCTACAGGGATTGGGGTGAGCAGTTCTTC.